One sample yielded the 21 T cell receptor beta chains listed below, sequenced in a study of blood T cell repertoires in COVID-19. Libraries were prepared by immunoSEQ multiplex PCR; TCRdb keeps only in-frame clonotypes and omits some of them. The sample has about 90,000 clones, 80% to 85% seen once. Source material: peripheral blood. The source of these receptors is a woman at least 80 years old with active or convalescent COVID-19.

V and J are TRBV2 and TRBJ2-7; 10 bases agree with TRBD1. Germline V gives CDR1 SNHLY, CDR2 FYNNEI. This CDR3 spans 14 amino acids. V lost 10 bases, J lost 6 bases, and 12 bases stayed unmatched. In DNA, the CDR3 is TGTGCCACTGGTACGGGGACAGGGGAACGCGAGCAGTACTTC. Translating it yields CATGTGTGEREQYF.

The chain links TRBV5-1 to TRBJ1-2; 7 positions agree with TRBD1. The germline V gene has CDR1 SGHRS and CDR2 YFSETQ. The CDR3 runs 16 residues. The junction had 16 bases not matched to a gene; V was cut back by 3 bases and J by 8 bases. CDR3 in amino acids: CASSSRQGDLPRGYTF. CDR3 coding DNA: TGCGCCAGCAGCTCCCGGCAGGGGGACCTCCCAAGAGGCTACACCTTC.

The chain recombines TRBV6-6 with TRBJ2-7, with 9 bases lining up with TRBD1. Unmatched junction bases numbered 6, after V lost 2 bases and J lost 4 bases. CDR1 is MNHNY and CDR2 is SVGAGI in the germline V gene (reference sequence). The CDR3 loop spans 15 amino acids. The CDR3 loop is CASSYEGQGVYEQYF. The CDR3 region has the DNA TGTGCCAGCAGTTACGAGGGACAGGGCGTGTACGAGCAGTACTTC.

This chain links TRBV6-5 with TRBJ1-2; 10 bases agree with TRBD1. Losses at the gene ends were 5 bases for V and 5 bases for J; bases not matched to a gene: 8. Germline CDR1 reads MNHEY; CDR2 reads SVGAGI. CDR3 size: 15 residues. CDR3 sequence reads: CASSPLLDRGYGYTF. The CDR3 nucleotides are TGTGCCAGCAGTCCACTCCTGGACAGGGGGTATGGCTACACCTTC.

Here the CDR3 reads CASSPDRDQPQHF. CDR3 sequence (DNA): TGTGCCAGCAGTCCCGACAGGGATCAGCCCCAGCATTTT. The chain combines TRBV27 with TRBJ1-5; 7 bases agree with TRBD1. The germline V gene has CDR1 MNHEY and CDR2 SMNVEV (reference sequence). V lost 5 bases and J lost 5; bases outside the gene matches: 3. This CDR3 has 13 amino acids.

The chain joins TRBV9 to TRBJ1-6; TRBD1 agrees at 7 bases. This CDR3 spans 14 amino acids. V shed 3 bases, J shed 11 bases, and the junction held 8 bases outside the gene matches. CDR1 SGDLS and CDR2 YYNGEE come from the germline V gene. Here the CDR3 DNA reads TGTGCCAGCAGCGCCGACAGGGTCGTCACACCCCTCCACTTT. Amino acids: CASSADRVVTPLHF.

The chain employs TRBV18 and TRBJ1-3, with 7 positions matching TRBD1. The V gene end was trimmed by 4 bases and the J gene end by 0 bases; junction bases not matched to a gene: 3. CDR3 size: 15 residues. Germline V gene data show CDR1 as KGHSH and CDR2 as LQKENI. This CDR3 reads CASSLDRVSGNTIYF. The CDR3 region has the DNA TGTGCCAGCTCACTCGACAGGGTCTCTGGAAACACCATATATTTT. Based on the CDR3 plus reference TRBV18 and TRBJ1-3, the full variable domain is NAGVMQNPRHLVRRRGQEARLRCSPMKGHSHVYWYRQLPEEGLKFMVYLQKENIIDESGMPKERFSAEFPKEGPSILRIQQVVRGDSAAYFCASSLDRVSGNTIYFGEGSWLTVV.

The chain is built from TRBV5-4 and TRBJ2-5, with D maybe TRBD1 (6 bases). The CDR3 sequence is 13 residues long. The V end was cut by 1 base, the J end by 3 bases, with 7 bases between. In germline, CDR1 is SGHNT, CDR2 YYREEE (reference sequence). CDR3 nucleotides: TGTGCCAGCAGCTTGAAGGGGGAAGAGACCCAGTACTTC. This codes for CASSLKGEETQYF.

The rearrangement joins TRBV7-3 to TRBJ2-1; the match to TRBD2 covers 9 bases. The CDR3 contains 15 residues. Germline CDR1 reads SGHTA; CDR2 reads FQGTGA. The V gene end was trimmed by 5 bases and the J gene end by 5 bases; junction bases not matched to a gene: 7. CDR3 region: CASSAIAGVDNEQFF. The CDR3 DNA reads as TGTGCCAGCAGCGCTATAGCGGGAGTCGACAATGAGCAGTTCTTC.

Comments on this clone: The sample has other DNA sequences that encode this CDR3 too. This chain links TRBV12-3 or TRBV12-4 with TRBJ1-2; the D is unclear. Trimming removed 3 bases at V and 2 bases at J, with 7 bases between. CDR3 size: 13 residues. CDR3 sequence: CASSLTANYGYTF. CDR3 coding DNA: TGTGCCAGCAGTTTGACTGCCAACTATGGCTACACCTTC.

The chain joins TRBV28 to TRBJ1-5; maybe TRBD1 (5 bases). The CDR3 runs to 12 residues. The germline CDR1 and CDR2 sequences are MDHEN and SYDVKM. V dropped 8 bases and J dropped 1 base, with 6 bases sitting between them. The CDR3 sequence: CASRTSNQPQHF. The CDR3 DNA reads TGTGCCAGCCGGACAAGCAATCAGCCCCAGCATTTT.

The chain uses TRBV25-1 and TRBJ1-4; 9 nucleotides line up with TRBD1. Germline V gene data show CDR1 as MGHDK and CDR2 as SYGVNS. The CDR3 is 16 residues long. V was clipped by 4 bases and J by 7 bases; unmatched bases: 10. This CDR3 is CASSVTGGGGLEKLFF. The DNA of the CDR3 is TGTGCCAGCAGTGTAACAGGGGGCGGAGGCCTTGAAAAACTGTTTTTT.

This clone was detected once. J is TRBJ1-4 and V is TRBV5-5, with 10 bases lining up with TRBD1. The germline V gene has CDR1 SGHKS and CDR2 YYEKEE (reference sequence). V was clipped by 4 bases and J by 8 bases; unmatched bases: 8. CDR3 size: 15 residues. The CDR3 DNA follows: TGTGCCAGCAGCCTGATTACGGGACAGGGGGAAAAACTGTTTTTT. Amino acid sequence: CASSLITGQGEKLFF.

The chain carries TRBV19 and TRBJ1-3, with unresolved D. There are 15 residues in the CDR3. Germline CDR1 is LNHDA and CDR2 is SQIVND (reference sequence). V gave up 3 bases and J gave up 0 bases, with 9 bases separating them. In nucleotides, the CDR3 is TGTGCCAGTAGTATTGAGGTCAGCTCTGGAAACACCATATATTTT. This codes for CASSIEVSSGNTIYF.

V usage is TRBV6-4 and J usage is TRBJ1-2, with TRBD1 matching 7 bases. There are 17 residues in the CDR3. CDR1 and CDR2 (germline): MRHNA, SNTAGT. Trimming at V came to 10 bases and at J to 4 bases, leaving 21 bases not matched to a gene. This CDR3 reads CATTPGQARFPPYGYTF. The CDR3 coding sequence is TGTGCCACCACCCCCGGACAGGCTAGGTTCCCCCCCTATGGCTACACCTTC.

The chain is built from TRBV30 and TRBJ2-7, with 12 bases aligning to TRBD2. After removal of 2 bases from V and 6 bases from J, the junction contained 2 bases not matched to a gene. Germline loops: CDR1 GTSNPN, CDR2 SVGIG (reference sequence). The CDR3 runs to 13 residues. CDR3 residues: CAWSPGLAGEQYF. The CDR3, as DNA: TGTGCCTGGAGTCCGGGACTAGCGGGCGAGCAGTACTTC.

The V and J genes are TRBV20-1 and TRBJ1-2; D not resolved. CDR3 length: 11 residues. CDR1 and CDR2 from the germline V gene are DFQATT and SNEGSKA (reference sequence). Trimming shortened V by 6 bases and J by 4 bases, and 9 bases separated the two germline ends. CDR3 in DNA: TGCAGTGCGAGGAGGGTCTATGGCTACACCTTC. It translates to CSARRVYGYTF.

The chain carries TRBV28 and TRBJ1-6, with D tentatively TRBD1 (6 bases). CDR1 is MDHEN, CDR2 SYDVKM, per germline. This CDR3 region has 17 residues. Between the trimmed V and J ends, which lost 6 bases and 5 bases, there was a span of 20 bases. The CDR3 nucleotides read TGTGCCAGCAGCCTCTCCAGGGGTTCGGCGAATAATTCACCCCTCCACTTT. This gives the protein CASSLSRGSANNSPLHF.

The J gene is TRBJ1-5, the V gene TRBV19, with D tentatively TRBD1 (5 bases). This CDR3 has 12 residues. Trimming pared 8 bases from V and 5 bases from J, leaving 10 bases between. CDR1 is LNHDA and CDR2 is SQIVND in the germline V gene (reference sequence). DNA of the CDR3: TGTGCCAGTGGTGCGGGGCATCAGCCCCAGCATTTT. Translation gives CASGAGHQPQHF.

The CDR3 sequence: CASSEGGGQVYEQYF. CDR3 coding DNA: TGTGCCAGCAGTGAAGGTGGGGGACAGGTATACGAGCAGTACTTC. V usage is TRBV2 and J usage is TRBJ2-7; 8 bases map to TRBD1. The length of the CDR3 is 15 residues. V lost 1 base, J lost 4 bases, and 6 bases stayed unmatched. The germline CDR1 and CDR2 sequences are SNHLY and FYNNEI.

V usage is TRBV7-6 and J usage is TRBJ1-3, with D possibly matching TRBD1 (5 bases). The V and J ends lost 1 base and 0 bases respectively, with 7 bases between them. The CDR3 has 15 amino acids. Germline V gene data show CDR1 as SGHVS and CDR2 as FNYEAQ. This chain's CDR3 is CASSLGTNSGNTIYF. In nucleotides, the CDR3 is TGTGCCAGCAGCTTAGGGACAAACTCTGGAAACACCATATATTTT.